These 16 T cell receptor beta chains originate from one sample sequenced in a study of cytomegalovirus exposure and HLA in healthy donors. With 60 Vbeta and 13 Jbeta primers, the PCR was carried out. Clones were read by immunoSEQ multiplex PCR, and TCRdb kept only the in-frame ones, dropping some. The sample contains about 97,000 clones, around 77% of which appear only once. The sample consisted of PBMCs. The receptors stem from a male donor in good health and CMV-seropositive.

This sequence joins TRBV6-1 and TRBJ2-7; tentatively, D is TRBD2 (6 bases). V was clipped by 6 bases and J by 0 bases, with 12 bases between them. The CDR3 consists of 14 residues. Germline V gives CDR1 MNHNS, CDR2 SASEGT. The CDR3 region is CASSQSGLSYEQYF. CDR3 in DNA: TGTGCCAGCAGCCAATCGGGACTCTCCTACGAGCAGTACTTC.

Concerning this clone itself: Sequence at one end of the junction differs from germline and may be a read error. V usage is TRBV5-1 and J usage is TRBJ2-6, with TRBD2 matching 9 bases. Per germline, CDR1 SGHRS and CDR2 YFSETQ. The CDR3 spans 18 residues. This CDR3 reads CASSLGLAGPSGANGLTF. DNA for the CDR3: TGCGCCAGCAGCTTGGGGCTAGCGGGGCCTTCTGGGGCCAACGGCCTGACTTTC.

This chain links TRBV30 with TRBJ2-3; a weak D match, TRBD2 (5 bases). The germline CDR1 and CDR2 sequences are GTSNPN and SVGIG (reference sequence). The CDR3 contains 11 residues. Trimming removed 4 bases at V and 4 bases at J, with 6 bases between. CDR3 residues: CAWTGADTQYF. CDR3 DNA sequence: TGTGCCTGGACCGGGGCAGATACGCAGTATTTT.

The chain is built from TRBV7-2 and TRBJ2-2, with 7 bases matching TRBD2. The CDR3 runs 15 residues. After removal of 0 bases from V and 6 bases from J, the junction contained 4 bases not matched to a gene. Germline V gives CDR1 SGHTA, CDR2 FQGNSA. CDR3 region: CASSLALATAGELFF. The CDR3 bases are TGTGCCAGCAGCTTAGCACTAGCGACGGCCGGGGAGCTGTTTTTT.

The chain recombines TRBV6-1 with TRBJ1-1, with D maybe TRBD1 (6 bases). Germline-derived CDR1 and CDR2 are MNHNS and SASEGT. This CDR3 has 14 residues. The ends were cut back, 5 bases at V and 3 bases at J, with 13 bases in the middle. The DNA for the CDR3 is TGTGCCAGCAGTTCTCAGGGGAAGGACACTGAAGCTTTCTTT. Translation: CASSSQGKDTEAFF.

V is TRBV11-1 and J is TRBJ2-7, with 12 bases aligning to TRBD2. The V segment lost 5 bases and the J segment 0 bases; nucleotides outside the gene matches: 5. Germline assignment: CDR1 SGHAT and CDR2 FQDESV (reference sequence). The CDR3 spans 16 residues. CDR3 amino acids: CASSLSTSGSSYEQYF. DNA for the CDR3: TGTGCCAGCAGCCTGTCGACTAGCGGGAGCTCCTACGAGCAGTACTTC.

The gene calls are TRBV30 and TRBJ2-5; a possible D gene is TRBD2 (6 bases). This CDR3 is 14 amino acids long. Germline V CDR1 and CDR2: GTSNPN, SVGIG (reference sequence). Trimming cost V 0 bases and J 7 bases, with 15 bases left between them. The CDR3 reads CAWSVESLGGTQYF. In DNA, the CDR3 is TGTGCCTGGAGTGTAGAATCCCTGGGGGGGACCCAGTACTTC.

In this sample, this clone turned up a few times. V gene TRBV11-3 combines with J gene TRBJ2-7; TRBD2 matches at 8 bases. CDR1 and CDR2 from the germline V gene are SGHNT and YENEEA. V trimming: 3 bases; J trimming: 3 bases; junction bases outside the gene matches: 10. The CDR3 runs to 16 residues. CDR3: CASSFFRLANHYEQYF. Written as DNA, the CDR3 is TGTGCCAGCAGCTTCTTTAGACTAGCGAACCACTACGAGCAGTACTTC.

This clone turned up a few times. The genes are TRBV5-6 and TRBJ2-7; 9 bases are shared with TRBD2. CDR3 length: 14 residues. Trimming removed 5 bases from V and 5 bases from J; junction bases left unmatched: 8. Germline V CDR1 and CDR2: SGHDT, YYEEEE. The CDR3 region is CASRKIAGVDEQYF. Here the CDR3 DNA reads TGTGCCAGCAGGAAGATAGCGGGAGTAGACGAGCAGTACTTC.

The rearrangement uses TRBV19 and TRBJ1-6; 7 bases map to TRBD1. The CDR3 consists of 13 residues. Germline CDR1 LNHDA, CDR2 SQIVND (reference sequence). V was pared by 10 bases and J by 6 bases, with 6 bases of the junction left unmatched. CDR3 amino acids: CATGDRLNSPLHF. The CDR3 bases are TGTGCCACCGGGGACAGACTTAATTCACCCCTCCACTTT.

This clone was found once. CDR3 sequence (DNA): TGCGCCAGCAGCCAAGAGGGGGCGAAAGATACGCAGTATTTT. It translates to CASSQEGAKDTQYF. The gene calls are TRBV4-3 and TRBJ2-3; a possible D gene is TRBD1 (6 bases). Germline CDR1 is LGHNA and CDR2 is YSLEER. The CDR3 is 14 amino acids. The ends were cut back, 0 bases at V and 5 bases at J, with 9 bases in the middle.

This clone appeared a single time. The V and J genes are TRBV19 and TRBJ2-3; TRBD2 matches 7 bases. V lost 1 base, J lost 1 base, and 5 bases stayed unmatched. The CDR3 totals 16 residues. Germline loops: CDR1 LNHDA, CDR2 SQIVND (reference sequence). Here the CDR3 reads CASSIGNSGGTDTQYF. DNA for the CDR3: TGTGCCAGTAGTATAGGGAACAGCGGGGGCACAGATACGCAGTATTTT.

About this clone itself: Other DNA sequences of this sample code for an identical CDR3. The chain carries TRBV18 and TRBJ2-7; 11 bases map to TRBD2. J was trimmed by 3 bases and V by 3 bases; bases with no gene match: 4. The V gene's germline CDR1 is KGHSH and CDR2 LQKENI. This CDR3 contains 15 residues. The CDR3 coding sequence is TGTGCCAGCTCACCGGGACTAGCGGAGCTCTACGAGCAGTACTTC. As protein: CASSPGLAELYEQYF.

The chain employs TRBV16 and TRBJ2-1; D remains ambiguous. Between the trimmed V and J ends, which lost 2 bases and 4 bases, there was a span of 9 bases. This CDR3 has 14 residues. Per germline, CDR1 KGHSY and CDR2 FQNENV. The CDR3 region is CASSQRTTYNEQFF. The CDR3 nucleotides read TGTGCCAGCAGCCAACGAACTACATACAATGAGCAGTTCTTC.

This clone has just one count. The rearrangement joins TRBV18 to TRBJ1-5; a possible D gene is TRBD1 (5 bases). The CDR3 runs 15 residues. V lost 3 bases and J lost 0, with 9 bases in between. The V gene's germline CDR1 is KGHSH and CDR2 LQKENI. The CDR3, as DNA: TGTGCCAGCTCACCGGACGGGGGTAGCAATCAGCCCCAGCATTTT. Residues: CASSPDGGSNQPQHF. Full variable domain (outside the CDR3, taken from reference TRBV18 and TRBJ1-5): NAGVMQNPRHLVRRRGQEARLRCSPMKGHSHVYWYRQLPEEGLKFMVYLQKENIIDESGMPKERFSAEFPKEGPSILRIQQVVRGDSAAYFCASSPDGGSNQPQHFGDGTRLSIL.

The table lists this clone with a few counts. The chain couples TRBV28 to TRBJ1-5; D perhaps matches TRBD1 (5 bases). CDR1 and CDR2 from the germline V gene are MDHEN and SYDVKM. V was clipped by 4 bases and J by 3 bases, with 7 bases between them. This CDR3 is built from 13 residues. CDR3 in DNA: TGTGCCAGCAGTTGGACAACCAATCAGCCCCAGCATTTT. Its protein is CASSWTTNQPQHF.